Listed below are T cell receptor beta chains from one sample, sequenced in a study of T cells in Graves' hyperthyroidism and ophthalmopathy. A single record per CDR3 protein comes from TCRdb applying MiXCR to the multiplex PCR reads. The sample has approximately 530,000 distinct CDR3 sequences, nearly 20% seen once. The specimen was blood. The receptor set was obtained from a middle-aged man with Graves' ophthalmopathy. Each CDR3 is given with its conserved first and last residue. D genes are given only for firm matches. Clone size is stated in some rows and not others, as once, few, many or a class when expanded.

clone_size	d_call	v_call	j_call	cdr3_aa	cdr3_nt
few	NA	TRBV9	TRBJ2-5	CASSVGQQGWTQYF	TGTGCCAGCAGCGTAGGCCAACAGGGATGGACCCAGTACTTC
NA	TRBD1	TRBV6-1	TRBJ1-5	CASNHRGNQPQHF	TGTGCCAGCAACCACAGGGGGAATCAGCCCCAGCATTTT
NA	TRBD1	TRBV18	TRBJ1-1	CAGSPSFGQGDTEAFF	TGTGCCGGCTCACCATCTTTCGGACAGGGGGACACTGAAGCTTTCTTT
NA	TRBD2	TRBV18	TRBJ2-1	CASSPGTSGNEQFF	TGTGCCAGCTCACCAGGGACTAGCGGTAATGAGCAGTTCTTC
NA	NA	TRBV29-1	TRBJ1-1	CSVVAENTEAFF	TGCAGCGTTGTGGCAGAGAACACTGAAGCTTTCTTT
NA	TRBD1	TRBV5-5	TRBJ2-5	CASSLSGGSETQYF	TGTGCCAGCAGCTTATCAGGGGGTAGCGAGACCCAGTACTTC
few	NA	TRBV5-1	TRBJ2-3	CASSLAQEPDTQYF	TGCGCCAGCAGCTTGGCGCAGGAGCCAGATACGCAGTATTTT
many	TRBD2	TRBV5-1	TRBJ2-7	CASSPLLTGGTYEQYF	TGCGCCAGCAGCCCACTATTAACGGGGGGGACCTACGAGCAGTACTTC
NA	TRBD2	TRBV3-1	TRBJ2-3	CASSPGASGAREGTQYF	TGTGCCAGCAGCCCAGGGGCTAGCGGGGCCCGGGAGGGTACGCAGTATTTT
few	NA	TRBV2	TRBJ2-3	CASKERSTDTQYF	TGTGCCAGCAAGGAGCGGTCCACAGATACGCAGTATTTT
NA	TRBD2	TRBV6-1	TRBJ2-7	CASSSGTSEQYF	TGTGCCAGCAGTTCCGGGACTAGCGAGCAGTACTTC
few	TRBD1	TRBV7-9	TRBJ1-6	CASSLLPGQGNSPLHF	TGTGCCAGCAGCTTACTACCGGGACAGGGTAATTCACCCCTCCACTTT
NA	NA	TRBV5-1	TRBJ1-6	CASSLSGQLDDSPLHF	TGCGCCAGCAGCTTGTCAGGCCAGCTGGACGATTCACCCCTCCACTTT
NA	NA	TRBV16	TRBJ1-5	CASSQSSGSQPQHF	TGTGCCAGCAGCCAATCCTCTGGGAGTCAGCCCCAGCATTTT
NA	TRBD1	TRBV3-1	TRBJ1-1	CASRQGPDREGEAFF	TGTGCCAGCCGCCAAGGACCCGACAGGGAAGGGGAAGCTTTCTTT
many	TRBD1	TRBV20-1	TRBJ2-7	CSARQGAREQYF	TGCAGTGCACGACAGGGGGCACGCGAGCAGTACTTC
NA	NA	TRBV5-4	TRBJ2-3	CASSSGDTDTQYF	TGTGCCAGCAGCTCGGGGGATACAGATACGCAGTATTTT
NA	TRBD2	TRBV20-1	TRBJ2-1	CSGASAWAGGGTDNEQFF	TGCAGTGGTGCGTCGGCTTGGGCGGGAGGAGGTACAGACAATGAGCAGTTCTTC
many	NA	TRBV3-1	TRBJ2-1	CASSPRELYNEQFF	TGTGCCAGCAGCCCTAGGGAACTTTACAATGAGCAGTTCTTC
NA	TRBD1	TRBV28	TRBJ1-2	CASITIGQGYGYTF	TGTGCCAGCATAACCATAGGACAGGGCTATGGCTACACCTTC
NA	NA	TRBV4-1	TRBJ2-7	CASSQDILVGDEQYF	TGCGCCAGCAGCCAAGATATACTAGTGGGGGACGAGCAGTACTTC
NA	NA	TRBV19	TRBJ2-7	CASSMIGGEQYF	TGTGCCAGTAGTATGATAGGGGGCGAGCAGTACTTC
NA	TRBD1	TRBV5-1	TRBJ1-6	CASSLLTGDNSPLHF	TGCGCCAGCAGCTTGTTGACAGGGGATAATTCACCCCTCCACTTT
many	NA	TRBV2	TRBJ2-2	CASSAVVAGELFF	TGTGCCAGCAGTGCTGTTGTGGCCGGGGAGCTGTTTTTT
few	NA	TRBV7-9	TRBJ2-2	CASGPPGRNTGELFF	TGTGCCAGCGGACCCCCGGGAAGGAACACCGGGGAGCTGTTTTTT
NA	TRBD1	TRBV27	TRBJ2-3	CASSLLGTGGTDTQYF	TGTGCCAGCAGTTTATTAGGGACAGGGGGCACAGATACGCAGTATTTT
NA	NA	TRBV13	TRBJ1-1	CASSLKHFTEAFF	TGTGCCAGCAGCTTAAAACATTTCACTGAAGCTTTCTTT
few	NA	TRBV6-1	TRBJ2-7	CASSVDPWEPKAYEQYF	TGTGCCAGCAGTGTTGATCCATGGGAACCCAAGGCCTACGAGCAGTACTTC
many	TRBD2	TRBV2	TRBJ2-3	CASSDSSGRASSTDTQYF	TGTGCCAGCAGTGATTCTAGCGGGAGGGCCTCCAGCACAGATACGCAGTATTTT
NA	NA	TRBV20-1	TRBJ2-7	CSASLGQGLAEQYF	TGCAGTGCCAGTTTGGGGCAGGGGTTAGCCGAGCAGTACTTC
NA	TRBD1	TRBV7-2	TRBJ2-1	CASRKDRYNEQFF	TGTGCCAGCAGAAAGGACAGGTACAATGAGCAGTTCTTC
NA	NA	TRBV20-1	TRBJ2-3	CSARVGKPNPDTQYF	TGCAGTGCTAGAGTGGGTAAACCAAACCCAGATACGCAGTATTTT
NA	TRBD2	TRBV19	TRBJ2-1	CASSLQGLAGAQFF	TGTGCCAGTAGCCTGCAGGGACTAGCGGGGGCGCAGTTCTTC
many	NA	TRBV2	TRBJ2-1	CASSGVNYNEQFF	TGTGCCAGCAGTGGTGTGAATTACAATGAGCAGTTCTTC
many	NA	TRBV3-1	TRBJ1-2	CASSQTGFAYGYTF	TGTGCCAGCAGTCAGACAGGATTTGCCTATGGCTACACCTTC
once	TRBD2	TRBV5-1	TRBJ2-2	CASSSSTSGSWNTGELFF	TGCGCCAGCAGCTCCTCGACTAGCGGGAGTTGGAACACCGGGGAGCTGTTTTTT